This T cell receptor beta chain was retrieved from a study of cytomegalovirus exposure and HLA in healthy donors. PCR amplification relied on 60 Vbeta primers (plus 13 Jbeta primers). Using immunoSEQ multiplex PCR, the repertoire was profiled, and TCRdb retains in-frame clones only, with some absent. The data show around 130,000 clones, around two thirds seen once. The CDR3 consists of 15 residues. In germline, CDR1 is SGHDT, CDR2 YYEEEE. V was clipped by 0 bases and J by 6 bases, with 15 bases between them. The specimen was PBMCs. The chain has TRBV5-6 and TRBJ1-2, with a tentative D call TRBD1 (5 bases). The sequence derives from a human donor in good health. The CDR3 sequence: CASSLGQGKADGYTF. In nucleotides, the CDR3 is TGTGCCAGCAGCTTGGGGCAGGGAAAGGCCGATGGCTACACCTTC.